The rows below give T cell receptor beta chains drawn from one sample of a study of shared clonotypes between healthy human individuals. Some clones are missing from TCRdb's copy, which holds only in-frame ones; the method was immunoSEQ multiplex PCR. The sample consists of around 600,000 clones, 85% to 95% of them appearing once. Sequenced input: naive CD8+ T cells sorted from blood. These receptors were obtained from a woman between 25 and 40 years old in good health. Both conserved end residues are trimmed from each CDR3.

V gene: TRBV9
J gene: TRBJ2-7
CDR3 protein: ASSPSGSLPPAYEQY

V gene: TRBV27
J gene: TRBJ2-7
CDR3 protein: ASSLGTFLEQY

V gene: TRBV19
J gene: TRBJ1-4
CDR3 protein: ASSGEKLF

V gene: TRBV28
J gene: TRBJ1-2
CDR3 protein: ASSPDRGTFYGYT

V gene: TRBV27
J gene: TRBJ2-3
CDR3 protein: ASSLVGSTDTQY

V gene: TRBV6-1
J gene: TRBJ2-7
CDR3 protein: ASSNPLGTSYEQY

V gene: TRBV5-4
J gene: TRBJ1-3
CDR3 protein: ASSPDREGLGNTIY

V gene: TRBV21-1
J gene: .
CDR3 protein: ASSLSSGSYEQY

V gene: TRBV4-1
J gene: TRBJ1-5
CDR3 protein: ASSDGWGGQPQH

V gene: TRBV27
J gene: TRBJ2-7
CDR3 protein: ASSLLQSSYEQY

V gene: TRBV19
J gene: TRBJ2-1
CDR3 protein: ASSLTRVSEQF

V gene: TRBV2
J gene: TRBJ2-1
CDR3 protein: ASSDLAGADNEQF

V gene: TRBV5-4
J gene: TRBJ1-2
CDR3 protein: ASSLSGGANYGYT

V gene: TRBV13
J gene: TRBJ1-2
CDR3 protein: ASSLVGHGGVVGGYT

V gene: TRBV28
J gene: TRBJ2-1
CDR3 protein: ASSGLRGLAMGGNNEQF

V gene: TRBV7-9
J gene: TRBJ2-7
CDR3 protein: ASSLPTSLGTSLHEQY

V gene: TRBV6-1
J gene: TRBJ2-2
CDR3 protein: ASSGTGRTGELF

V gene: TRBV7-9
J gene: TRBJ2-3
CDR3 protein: ASIHTDTQY

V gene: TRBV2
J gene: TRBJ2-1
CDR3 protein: ASSDSREVSYNEQF

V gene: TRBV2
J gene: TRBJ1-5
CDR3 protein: ASGGAGNQPQH

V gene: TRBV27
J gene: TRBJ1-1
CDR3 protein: ASSLLGGSGNTEAF

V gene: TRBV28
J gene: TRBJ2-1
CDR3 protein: ASLGLLAGVEQF

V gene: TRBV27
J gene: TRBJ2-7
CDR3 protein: ASSFRPSYEQY

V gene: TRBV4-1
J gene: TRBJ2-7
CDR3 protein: ASSHKASAGGVSYEQY

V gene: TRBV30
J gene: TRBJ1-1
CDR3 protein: AWSKMNTEAF

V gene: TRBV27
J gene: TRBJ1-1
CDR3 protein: ASSLSQGSTEAF

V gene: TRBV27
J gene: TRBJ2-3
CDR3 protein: ASSPIAGGRTDTQY

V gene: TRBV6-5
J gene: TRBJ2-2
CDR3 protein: ASSYDLEHTGELF

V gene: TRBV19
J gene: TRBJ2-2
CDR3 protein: ASSPQSGTGELF

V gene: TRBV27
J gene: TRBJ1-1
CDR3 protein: ASSSQDYRDTEAF

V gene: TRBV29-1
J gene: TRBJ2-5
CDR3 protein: SVEEGDSPMETQY

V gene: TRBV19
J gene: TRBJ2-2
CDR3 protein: ASSREGGNTGELF

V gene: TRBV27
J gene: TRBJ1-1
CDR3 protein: ASSLAGQPNTEAF

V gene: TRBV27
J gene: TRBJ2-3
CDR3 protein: ASSLSEGPDTQY

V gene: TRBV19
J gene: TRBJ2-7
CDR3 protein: ASRGGTYEQY

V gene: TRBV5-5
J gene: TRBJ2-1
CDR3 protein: ASSLVLAWDEQF

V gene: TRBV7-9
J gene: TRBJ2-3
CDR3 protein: ASSEVGPTDTQY

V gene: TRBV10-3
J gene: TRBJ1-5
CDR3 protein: AISESMGTGALEPQH